This T cell receptor beta chain stems from a study of blood T cells in healthy people across ages. This clonotype was found a few times. The CDR3 has 12 amino acids. The germline V gene has CDR1 MDHEN and CDR2 SYDVKM. Trimming took 3 bases from V and 8 from J, leaving 10 bases between them. Alongside a J-beta primer mix, a sample-barcoded 5' primer served in a second PCR lasting roughly 7 to 11 cycles. TCRdb re-called the 5' RACE reads with MiXCR, one entry per CDR3 protein. This sample carries about 970,000 distinct CDR3 sequences, 45% to 60% of them seen once, and the ten largest clones take over 20%.

Sequenced input: blood. The receptor was derived from a woman aged 55-70 years in good health. The chain recombines TRBV28 with TRBJ1-2, with unresolved D. CDR3 DNA: TGTGCCAGCAGTTTCCGACGGGAAGGCTACACCTTC. Translating gives CASSFRREGYTF.